This T cell receptor (beta chain) was recorded in a study of blood T cell repertoires in COVID-19. Study as a whole: Specimens from acute and convalescent COVID-19 originated in the United States, Italy and Spain. PBMCs, B-cell-depleted T cells, or T cells were the source of the cDNA or gDNA that made up the material.

In the source study's methods: Amplification of reference gene primers was used by the study to estimate nucleated cell counts. Measured with immunoSEQ multiplex PCR; TCRdb has only the in-frame clones, and not every one. That table is the source of V, J and clone size, and D and trimming were worked out from the DNA. The sample yields approximately 230,000 clones, 79% seen once. The sequenced sample was peripheral blood. This sequence originates from a woman aged 40 to 50 with active or convalescent COVID-19.

The CDR3 DNA reads as TGTGCCAGCAGTAGTACAGAGACCGGTGGCTACACCTTC. Its translation is CASSSTETGGYTF. V gene TRBV12-3 or TRBV12-4 combines with J gene TRBJ1-2; D gene uncertain. The CDR3 is 13 amino acids. With 5 bases removed from V and 7 bases from J, the gap between germline ends came to 14 bases.